One sample yielded the 32 T cell receptor beta chains listed below, sequenced in a study of blood T cells in healthy people across ages. With a J-beta primer mix and a sample-barcoded 5' primer, a second PCR ran 7 to 11 cycles. From the 5' RACE reads, TCRdb called clonotypes with MiXCR, one entry per CDR3 protein. Found here are roughly 1.5 million distinct CDR3 sequences, less than 45% of them singletons; the top ten hold about 4%. Sequencing input: blood. These receptors were collected from a woman between 18 and 29 years old in good health.

This clonotype has a count of ten or more. A much larger clone sits a single nucleotide away, making a read error possible. The chain has TRBV7-9 and TRBJ2-7; D gene ambiguous. The germline V and J ends were trimmed by 1 base and 4 bases, with 2 bases remaining between them. Germline CDR1 is SEHNR and CDR2 is FQNEAQ (reference sequence). The length of the CDR3 is 11 residues. The CDR3 region is CASSLEYEQYF. In DNA form, the CDR3 reads TGTGCCAGCAGCTTAGAGTACGAGCAGTACTTC.

This clonotype was seen a handful of times. The genes are TRBV3-1 and TRBJ1-1; no definite D call. CDR1 is LGHDT, CDR2 YNNKEL, per germline (reference sequence). V was trimmed by 0 bases and J by 3 bases, leaving 11 bases between them. This CDR3 has 15 amino acids. CDR3 protein: CASSQDLLGYTEAFF. CDR3 nucleotides: TGTGCCAGCAGCCAAGACCTACTTGGTTACACTGAAGCTTTCTTT. Supplemented by reference TRBV3-1 and TRBJ1-1, the full variable domain reads DTAVSQTPKYLVTQMGNDKSIKCEQNLGHDTMYWYKQDSKKFLKIMFSYNNKELIINETVPNRFSPKSPDKAHLNLHINSLELGDSAVYFCASSQDLLGYTEAFFGQGTRLTVV.

V is TRBV12-3 or TRBV12-4 and J is TRBJ1-2; 7 bases agree with TRBD1. V was pared by 5 bases and J by 4 bases, with 7 bases of the junction left unmatched. The CDR3 consists of 14 residues. CDR3 in amino acids: CASSPGGTVYGYTF. The CDR3 DNA follows: TGTGCCAGCAGTCCTGGGGGGACAGTCTATGGCTACACCTTC.

This clonotype was counted between two and nine times. The chain recombines TRBV27 with TRBJ1-2, with unresolved D. The V gene lost 1 base and the J gene lost 4 bases, with 10 bases spanning the gap. The CDR3 has 14 residues. Germline CDR1 reads MNHEY; CDR2 reads SMNVEV (reference sequence). For the CDR3, the DNA is TGTGCCAGCAGTTTATTTCGTGGATTCTATGGCTACACCTTC. The encoded protein is CASSLFRGFYGYTF.

This clonotype was seen only a few times. V gene TRBV13 combines with J gene TRBJ1-4; D not resolved. Germline CDR1 reads PRHDT; CDR2 reads FYEKMQ (reference sequence). The CDR3 runs 14 residues. Between the trimmed V and J ends, which lost 0 bases and 5 bases, there was a span of 7 bases. CDR3 residues: CASSLGSHNEKLFF. The CDR3, as DNA: TGTGCCAGCAGCTTAGGAAGTCACAATGAAAAACTGTTTTTT.

CDR3: CASSPKSNEQFF. CDR3 in DNA: TGTGCCAGCAGCCCAAAAAGCAATGAGCAGTTCTTC. The rearrangement joins TRBV7-2 to TRBJ2-1; D gene unclear. Germline CDR1 SGHTA, CDR2 FQGNSA. V dropped 5 bases and J dropped 6 bases, with 8 bases sitting between them. There are 12 residues in the CDR3.

The chain has TRBV6-2 or TRBV6-3 and TRBJ2-1; no clear D gene. CDR1 and CDR2 from the germline V gene are MNHEY and SVGEGT. V was pared by 6 bases and J by 5 bases, with 11 bases between. This CDR3 is 13 amino acids long. The DNA for the CDR3 is TGTGCCAGCAGACGCACGCGTAACAATGAGCAGTTCTTC. Translation gives CASRRTRNNEQFF.

The chain employs TRBV20-1 and TRBJ2-1; 7 nucleotides line up with TRBD2. Germline-derived CDR1 and CDR2 are DFQATT and SNEGSKA (reference sequence). V trimming: 0 bases; J trimming: 3 bases; junction bases outside the gene matches: 5. This CDR3 is 15 amino acids long. The CDR3 DNA sequence: TGCAGTGCTAGAGATCCACTAGCGAACTACAATGAGCAGTTCTTC. As protein: CSARDPLANYNEQFF.

This clonotype was picked up a small number of times. The chain recombines TRBV20-1 with TRBJ1-1; D gene uncertain. In germline, CDR1 is DFQATT, CDR2 SNEGSKA (reference sequence). The CDR3 runs 14 residues. V shed 5 bases and J shed 1 base, with 14 bases lying between them. The CDR3 bases are TGCAGTGCTCCGGCGGCGGGGTCGAACACTGAAGCTTTCTTT. This encodes CSAPAAGSNTEAFF.

V and J are TRBV18 and TRBJ1-5, with D maybe TRBD1 (5 bases). CDR3 length: 13 residues. Trimming removed 8 bases from V and 5 bases from J, with 13 bases in between. CDR1 and CDR2 (germline): KGHSH, LQKENI. CDR3 sequence (DNA): TGTGCCAGCGCACGGGACGGAGATCAGCCCCAGCATTTT. This codes for CASARDGDQPQHF.

The chain has TRBV7-2 and TRBJ1-1; no firm D call. V was cut by 5 bases and J by 1 base, with 14 bases left in between. This CDR3 has 15 residues. In germline, CDR1 is SGHTA, CDR2 FQGNSA. This CDR3 is CASSLNGLGNTEAFF. CDR3 nucleotide sequence: TGTGCCAGCAGCCTAAATGGGCTGGGGAACACTGAAGCTTTCTTT.

V is TRBV21-1 and J is TRBJ2-1; the D call in the table, TRBD1, was not verified against the DNA. TRBV21-1 is recorded as a pseudogene. The CDR3 is made up of 14 amino acids. CDR3 DNA sequence: TGTGCCAGCAGCAAACGACAGGGTGGGAATGAGCAGTTCTTC. Translation gives CASSKRQGGNEQFF.

This sequence joins TRBV27 and TRBJ1-1, with D perhaps TRBD1 (5 bases). From germline, CDR1 is MNHEY and CDR2 SMNVEV (reference sequence). The CDR3 extends over 15 amino acids. Trimming took off 8 bases at V and 10 bases at J, with 26 bases between the two ends. The CDR3 DNA sequence: TGTGCCAGCGGGTCCGTTCGGACACCCGCACTTGGAGCTTTCTTT. Amino acid sequence: CASGSVRTPALGAFF.

This clonotype has only a few counts. V and J are TRBV7-8 and TRBJ2-1; D gene uncertain. There are 16 residues in the CDR3. Germline V gene sequence: CDR1 SGHVS, CDR2 FQNEAQ. V was shortened by 2 bases and J by 5 bases, with 16 bases between the two germline ends. As DNA, the CDR3 is TGTGCCAGCAGCTTAAGTTTTTGGGCGGCTAACAATGAGCAGTTCTTC. This translates into CASSLSFWAANNEQFF.

The chain is built from TRBV20-1 and TRBJ2-7; TRBD1 might be the D (6 bases). Looked up from germline, CDR1 is DFQATT and CDR2 is SNEGSKA (reference sequence). Deletions cut 3 bases from V and 2 bases from J, with 20 bases between. The CDR3 spans 16 residues. CDR3 amino acids: CSARRYRDLATYEQYF. Written as DNA, the CDR3 is TGCAGTGCTAGGAGGTACAGGGATTTAGCAACCTACGAGCAGTACTTC.

This clonotype was picked up a small number of times. V is TRBV29-1 and J is TRBJ2-7; D is possibly TRBD1 (6 bases). Trimming took off 7 bases at V and 4 bases at J, with 11 bases between the two ends. The CDR3 loop spans 11 amino acids. Germline lookup yields CDR1 SQVTM and CDR2 ANQGSEA. CDR3 sequence: CSATTGYEQYF. The CDR3 nucleotides read TGCAGCGCTACAACAGGGTACGAGCAGTACTTC.

The chain is built from TRBV11-2 and TRBJ1-4, with unresolved D. CDR1 is SGHAT and CDR2 is FQNNGV in the germline V gene. The V end lost 5 bases, the J end lost 6 bases, and 13 bases lay between the germline ends. The CDR3 sequence is 14 residues long. This CDR3 reads CASSPDVQDEKLFF. CDR3 bases: TGTGCCAGCAGCCCCGACGTCCAGGATGAAAAACTGTTTTTT.

The rearrangement joins TRBV7-8 to TRBJ1-5; D gene ambiguous. V gave up 0 bases and J gave up 0 bases, with 9 bases separating them. This CDR3 comprises 16 residues. Germline lookup yields CDR1 SGHVS and CDR2 FQNEAQ. CDR3 sequence: CASSLAEGSSNQPQHF. The CDR3 DNA follows: TGTGCCAGCAGCTTAGCAGAGGGCAGTAGCAATCAGCCCCAGCATTTT.

This clonotype was detected many times. The rearrangement links TRBV12-3 or TRBV12-4 to TRBJ1-2; no reliable D call. Trimming shortened V by 3 bases and J by 0 bases, and 14 bases separated the two germline ends. The CDR3 sequence is 16 residues long. DNA of the CDR3: TGTGCCAGCAGTTTGTCCATCCTCACCTCTAACTATGGCTACACCTTC. Its protein product is CASSLSILTSNYGYTF.

The CDR3 sequence is CAWSTGVHEQFF. The DNA for the CDR3 is TGTGCCTGGAGTACGGGAGTACATGAGCAGTTCTTC. V gene TRBV30 combines with J gene TRBJ2-1; tentative D call: TRBD2 (6 bases). V was trimmed by 2 bases and J by 8 bases, leaving 10 bases between them. Germline assignment: CDR1 GTSNPN and CDR2 SVGIG (reference sequence). The CDR3 covers 12 residues.

In DNA, the CDR3 is TGTGCCAGCAGTTACTCCGGGGAAGAAGAGACCCAGTACTTC. It translates to CASSYSGEEETQYF. The genes are TRBV6-5 and TRBJ2-5, with TRBD2 as a possible D gene (5 bases). The ends were cut back, 0 bases at V and 3 bases at J, with 8 bases in the middle. The CDR3 spans 14 residues. Germline CDR1 is MNHEY and CDR2 is SVGAGI.

This sequence joins TRBV12-3 or TRBV12-4 and TRBJ2-5; TRBD1 matches 9 bases. V shed 6 bases and J 11 bases; nucleotides not matched to a gene: 16. This CDR3 region has 15 residues. This CDR3 is CASRNKTGTGYEQYF. The CDR3, as DNA: TGTGCCAGCAGAAATAAAACCGGGACAGGGTATGAGCAGTACTTC.

The chain combines TRBV29-1 with TRBJ2-3, with TRBD2 matching 15 bases. The trim removed 8 bases at V and 3 bases at J, leaving 6 bases unmatched. The CDR3 sequence is 15 residues long. Germline V CDR1 and CDR2: SQVTM, ANQGSEA. The CDR3, as DNA: TGCAGCTACGGACTAGCGGGAGGGCCGACAGATACGCAGTATTTT. This gives the protein CSYGLAGGPTDTQYF.

The rearrangement joins TRBV25-1 to TRBJ2-1; TRBD2 agrees at 10 bases. The CDR3 is 20 residues long. Per the germline V gene, CDR1 is MGHDK and CDR2 is SYGVNS. V trimming: 0 bases; J trimming: 5 bases; junction bases outside the gene matches: 16. This CDR3 is CASSEYASGRPPVENNEQFF. CDR3 DNA sequence: TGTGCCAGCAGTGAATACGCTAGCGGGAGACCACCCGTGGAGAACAATGAGCAGTTCTTC.

The J gene is TRBJ1-1, the V gene TRBV5-1; a possible D gene is TRBD1 (6 bases). The CDR3 runs to 14 residues. Trimming took off 4 bases at V and 11 bases at J, with 21 bases between the two ends. Germline lookup yields CDR1 SGHRS and CDR2 YFSETQ. CDR3 region: CASSVDRMNTGAFF. For the CDR3, the DNA is TGCGCCAGCAGCGTGGACAGAATGAACACTGGGGCTTTCTTT. The entire variable domain, with the rest obtained from reference TRBV5-1 and TRBJ1-1, is as follows: KAGVTQTPRYLIKTRGQQVTLSCSPISGHRSVSWYQQTPGQGLQFLFEYFSETQRNKGNFPGRFSGRQFSNSRSEMNVSTLELGDSALYLCASSVDRMNTGAFFGQGTRLTVV.

The gene calls are TRBV7-2 and TRBJ2-1; tentatively, D is TRBD1 (6 bases). V was shortened by 5 bases and J by 14 bases, with 13 bases between the two germline ends. Germline V gene lookup returns CDR1 SGHTA and CDR2 FQGNSA. This CDR3 spans 11 amino acids. CDR3 nucleotides: TGTGCCAGCAGCCAACGACAGGCTGAGTTCTTC. This sequence encodes CASSQRQAEFF.

The chain combines TRBV2 with TRBJ1-2; perhaps TRBD1 as D (6 bases). The CDR3 extends over 16 amino acids. In germline, CDR1 is SNHLY, CDR2 FYNNEI. Deletions cut 5 bases from V and 8 bases from J, with 24 bases between. As DNA, the CDR3 is TGTGCCAGCAGTCGCAGGATACAGGGCCTCCTCGGGGGCTACACCTTC. Its translation is CASSRRIQGLLGGYTF.

This chain links TRBV7-2 with TRBJ1-5; tentatively, D is TRBD1 (5 bases). Germline-derived CDR1 and CDR2 are SGHTA and FQGNSA. V was shortened by 5 bases and J by 4 bases, with 27 bases between the two germline ends. The CDR3 covers 19 residues. Here the CDR3 reads CASSPRGRGIPSRNQPQHF. As DNA, the CDR3 is TGTGCCAGCAGCCCACGGGGTCGGGGGATCCCGTCTCGTAATCAGCCCCAGCATTTT.

This clonotype has a handful of counts. The rearrangement joins TRBV20-1 to TRBJ2-3, with D perhaps TRBD1 or TRBD2 (5 bases each). V lost 5 bases and J 3 bases, leaving 12 bases between the germline ends. Germline CDR1 DFQATT, CDR2 SNEGSKA (reference sequence). The CDR3 has 13 amino acids. The CDR3 nucleotides are TGCAGTGCTGAGGGTACAGGTACAGATACGCAGTATTTT. Encoded protein: CSAEGTGTDTQYF.

The J gene is TRBJ1-4, the V gene TRBV2, with D possibly TRBD1 on 5 matching bases. Germline V CDR1 and CDR2: SNHLY, FYNNEI. The V end lost 4 bases, the J end lost 3 bases, and 15 bases lay between the germline ends. The CDR3 covers 16 residues. In nucleotides, the CDR3 is TGTGCCAGCAGTGCGGGACTCTCGGGCCCTAATGAAAAACTGTTTTTT. As protein: CASSAGLSGPNEKLFF.

The chain employs TRBV7-2 and TRBJ1-1; possibly TRBD1 for D (5 bases). Trimming took 4 bases from V and 2 from J, leaving 11 bases between them. Germline V gene sequence: CDR1 SGHTA, CDR2 FQGNSA. This CDR3 contains 14 residues. The CDR3 protein is CASSSQAFNTEAFF. The CDR3 DNA reads as TGTGCCAGCAGCTCACAGGCCTTCAACACTGAAGCTTTCTTT.

The chain uses TRBV20-1 and TRBJ1-5, with a tentative D call TRBD1 (5 bases). V gave up 1 base and J gave up 1 base, with 17 bases separating them. The CDR3 extends over 17 amino acids. CDR1 DFQATT and CDR2 SNEGSKA come from the germline V gene (reference sequence). CDR3 sequence: CSARGPRDLGSNQPQHF. CDR3 bases: TGCAGTGCTAGAGGGCCCAGGGACCTTGGGAGCAATCAGCCCCAGCATTTT.